The 21 T cell receptor beta chains given below trace back to one sample, sequenced in a study of blood T cell repertoires in COVID-19. Data came from immunoSEQ multiplex PCR; TCRdb stores just in-frame clones and leaves some out. The sample lists approximately 300,000 clones; roughly 91% were seen once. Sequenced material: PBMCs or T cells enriched from blood (not recorded which). Receptors originate from a woman aged 30 to 39 who had recovered from COVID-19.

CDR3 bases: TGTGCCATCAGTGAGTCGGGACACCCTTCTGGGGCCAACGTCCTGACTTTC. This translates into CAISESGHPSGANVLTF. The chain joins TRBV10-3 to TRBJ2-6, with TRBD1 as a possible D gene (6 bases). V lost 0 bases, J lost 1 base, and 10 bases lay in between. CDR1 ENHRY and CDR2 SYGVKD come from the germline V gene. This CDR3 region has 17 residues.

The V and J genes are TRBV15 and TRBJ1-3; D is perhaps TRBD1 (5 bases). This CDR3 is 13 amino acids long. Between the trimmed V and J ends, which lost 7 bases and 2 bases, there was a span of 9 bases. Germline CDR1 LNHNV, CDR2 YYDKDF (reference sequence). DNA of the CDR3: TGTGCCACCAAGGGGAATCCTGGAAACACCATATATTTT. Translation: CATKGNPGNTIYF.

The chain uses TRBV9 and TRBJ2-7, with 8 nucleotides matching TRBD2. J lost 2 bases, V lost 4 bases, and 20 bases had no gene match. Germline V gene sequence: CDR1 SGDLS, CDR2 YYNGEE. This CDR3 contains 19 residues. The CDR3 region has the DNA TGTGCCAGCAGCTCCGGGGGGGGCGCCCACTTGAGGGCCGCCTACGAGCAGTACTTC. It yields the protein CASSSGGGAHLRAAYEQYF. Together with reference TRBV9 and TRBJ2-7, the CDR3 gives the full variable domain: DSGVTQTPKHLITATGQRVTLRCSPRSGDLSVYWYQQSLDQGLQFLIQYYNGEERAKGNILERFSAQQFPDLHSELNLSSLELGDSALYFCASSSGGGAHLRAAYEQYFGPGTRLTVT.

V gene TRBV27 combines with J gene TRBJ2-5, with D hard to call. Germline V gene data show CDR1 as MNHEY and CDR2 as SMNVEV (reference sequence). The CDR3 extends over 13 amino acids. Trimming removed 5 bases at V and 4 bases at J, with 11 bases between. CDR3 in amino acids: CASSAYSGETQYF. The CDR3 region has the DNA TGTGCCAGCAGTGCTTACAGTGGAGAGACCCAGTACTTC.

The J gene is TRBJ1-1, the V gene TRBV7-8; 8 nucleotides align to TRBD1. From germline, CDR1 is SGHVS and CDR2 FQNEAQ. This CDR3 has 15 amino acids. V dropped 1 base and J dropped 4; count of bases not matched to a gene: 5. Here the CDR3 DNA reads TGTGCCAGCAGCTTAGGATGGACAGGGACCACTGAAGCTTTCTTT. Translated: CASSLGWTGTTEAFF.

The V call is TRBV4-1, the J call TRBJ2-1, with 14 bases matching TRBD2. CDR1 is MGHRA and CDR2 is YSYEKL in the germline V gene. The V and J ends lost 7 bases and 6 bases, in that order; junction bases with no gene match: 5. CDR3 length: 15 residues. In DNA form, the CDR3 reads TGCGCCAGCAACCCGGGACTAGCGGGAGCCAATGAGCAGTTCTTC. It yields the protein CASNPGLAGANEQFF.

This clone has just one count. The CDR3 spells CASSSPPGLAWPGELFF. As DNA, the CDR3 is TGTGCCAGCAGTTCCCCCCCTGGGCTAGCGTGGCCCGGGGAGCTGTTTTTT. The J gene is TRBJ2-2, the V gene TRBV6-2 or TRBV6-3; D perhaps matches TRBD2 (6 bases). Germline CDR1 and CDR2: MNHEY and SVGEGT. V was shortened by 4 bases and J by 6 bases, with 21 bases between the two germline ends. The CDR3 is made up of 17 amino acids.

This chain links TRBV5-4 with TRBJ1-4; no definite D call. The CDR3 consists of 15 residues. V was shortened by 0 bases and J by 6 bases, with 12 bases between the two germline ends. Germline CDR1 SGHNT, CDR2 YYREEE (reference sequence). The CDR3 DNA follows: TGTGCCAGCAGCTTGGATCCTAGCCAGGATGAAAAACTGTTTTTT. Protein product: CASSLDPSQDEKLFF.

This clone was observed a handful of times. The rearrangement links TRBV19 to TRBJ2-2; TRBD1 matches 11 bases. This CDR3 contains 15 residues. The trim removed 8 bases at V and 4 bases at J, leaving 6 bases unmatched. Germline V gene data show CDR1 as LNHDA and CDR2 as SQIVND (reference sequence). CDR3 DNA: TGTGCCAGTGGAGGACAGGGGGCTGTCACCGGGGAGCTGTTTTTT. Amino acid sequence: CASGGQGAVTGELFF.

The V and J genes are TRBV6-5 and TRBJ1-3, with no clear D. V was clipped by 7 bases and J by 2 bases, with 9 bases between them. The germline V gene encodes CDR1 MNHEY and CDR2 SVGAGI. The CDR3 consists of 13 residues. This CDR3 is CASNSLTGNTIYF. DNA of the CDR3: TGTGCCAGCAACAGTTTAACTGGAAACACCATATATTTT.

The chain couples TRBV6-2 or TRBV6-3 to TRBJ2-3, with TRBD1 matching over 8 bases. The V segment lost 2 bases and the J segment 0 bases; nucleotides outside the gene matches: 1. CDR1 is MNHEY and CDR2 is SVGEGT in the germline V gene. The CDR3 is 15 residues long. This CDR3 is CASSYGTGSTDTQYF. The CDR3 DNA reads as TGTGCCAGCAGTTACGGGACAGGAAGCACAGATACGCAGTATTTT.

V usage is TRBV18 and J usage is TRBJ1-1; 7 bases map to TRBD1. Germline lookup yields CDR1 KGHSH and CDR2 LQKENI. With V trimmed by 6 bases and J by 0 bases, 13 bases remained unmatched. CDR3 length equals 17 residues. CDR3 nucleotides: TGTGCCAGCTCCCCCACTAGGGGACAGACCATGAACACTGAAGCTTTCTTT. Amino acids: CASSPTRGQTMNTEAFF.

This clone was found once. The CDR3 coding sequence is TGTGCCATCAGCCCGTGGGGGGAGGGCCTAGGGGATGAGCAGTTCTTC. Its translation is CAISPWGEGLGDEQFF. The rearrangement joins TRBV10-3 to TRBJ2-1, with TRBD2 matching 7 bases. Germline V gene lookup returns CDR1 ENHRY and CDR2 SYGVKD. Trimming removed 6 bases from V and 8 bases from J; junction bases left unmatched: 16. The CDR3 spans 16 residues.

The chain recombines TRBV18 with TRBJ2-7; TRBD1 agrees at 7 bases. The trim removed 5 bases at V and 3 bases at J, leaving 7 bases unmatched. Germline V gives CDR1 KGHSH, CDR2 LQKENI. This CDR3 is built from 14 residues. For the CDR3, the DNA is TGTGCCAGCTCAATCGCCGACAGGGACTACGAGCAGTACTTC. Its protein product is CASSIADRDYEQYF.

V and J are TRBV3-1 (or the pseudogene TRBV3-2) and TRBJ2-7; D is unclear. Germline CDR1 reads LGHDT; CDR2 reads YNNKEL (reference sequence). The CDR3 is 15 amino acids. V was shortened by 5 bases and J by 0 bases, with 14 bases between the two germline ends. The CDR3 DNA reads as TGTGCCAGCAGCTACGAATCTTGGGCCTCCTACGAGCAGTACTTC. It is translated as CASSYESWASYEQYF.

This clone was seen once. V usage is TRBV30 and J usage is TRBJ1-5; 9 bases are shared with TRBD1. CDR1 GTSNPN and CDR2 SVGIG come from the germline V gene (reference sequence). This CDR3 has 12 amino acids. The V and J ends lost 5 bases and 10 bases, in that order; junction bases with no gene match: 6. DNA of the CDR3: TGTGCCTGGGGGGGACAGGGCGAACCCCAGCATTTT. It codes for CAWGGQGEPQHF.

The chain recombines TRBV10-2 with TRBJ1-5; TRBD1 might be the D (6 bases). The CDR3 loop spans 16 amino acids. CDR1 and CDR2 from the germline V gene are WSHSY and SAAADI. V lost 8 bases to trimming and J lost 0 bases, with 17 bases between them. CDR3 DNA: TGCGCCAGCTCGGCTGGGGGGGCCAATAGCAATCAGCCCCAGCATTTT. This translates into CASSAGGANSNQPQHF.

The chain has TRBV4-3 and TRBJ1-2; the match to TRBD1 covers 8 bases. The CDR3 runs to 16 residues. J gave up 4 bases and V 1 base, and 8 bases lay outside the gene matches. Germline CDR1 is LGHNA and CDR2 is YSLEER. The CDR3 DNA is TGCGCCAGCAGCCAAGTTGGGGGACAGGTGTTCTATGGCTACACCTTC. It specifies CASSQVGGQVFYGYTF.

J is TRBJ2-1 and V is TRBV19; D unresolved. Per the germline V gene, CDR1 is LNHDA and CDR2 is SQIVND (reference sequence). V lost 11 bases and J lost 4, with 15 bases in between. The CDR3 has 13 amino acids. The CDR3 spells CAWKISSYNEQFF. In DNA, the CDR3 is TGTGCCTGGAAAATTAGCAGTTACAATGAGCAGTTCTTC.

The gene calls are TRBV27 and TRBJ1-3; D call uncertain. This CDR3 spans 17 amino acids. V was pared by 0 bases and J by 1 base, with 13 bases between. Per germline, CDR1 MNHEY and CDR2 SMNVEV (reference sequence). For the CDR3, the DNA is TGTGCCAGCAGTTTATCGATCGGAGGTGGGTCTGGAAACACCATATATTTT. It translates to CASSLSIGGGSGNTIYF.

This chain joins TRBV5-1 and TRBJ1-1; a possible D gene is TRBD1 (5 bases). Trimming left V 2 bases short and J 1 base short, with 12 bases between. Germline V gene sequence: CDR1 SGHRS, CDR2 YFSETQ. CDR3 length equals 15 residues. The CDR3 DNA is TGCGCCAGCAGCTTTGATACGGGGGAGAACACTGAAGCTTTCTTT. This encodes CASSFDTGENTEAFF.